This T cell receptor (beta chain) was obtained from a study of early stage breast cancer tumors. Here immunoSEQ multiplex PCR was the method, and the copy in TCRdb shows in-frame clones only, minus some. The table has 9,000 to 10,000 clones, roughly 64% seen once. Germline values: CDR1 SGHRS, CDR2 YFSETQ. CDR3 length equals 13 residues. The germline V and J ends were trimmed by 0 bases and 6 bases, with 7 bases remaining between them. The receptor was isolated from a person in their sixties or seventies with breast cancer. The sample taken for sequencing was breast tumor tissue. The chain is built from TRBV5-1 and TRBJ2-1; no definite D call. The CDR3 region has the DNA TGCGCCAGCAGCTTGGTTGTGAGCAATGAGCAGTTCTTC. Protein sequence: CASSLVVSNEQFF.